What follows are 26 T cell receptor beta chains derived from one specimen sequenced in a study of human T cells and chemical hapten exposure. The total RNA was obtained from whole blood that was not fractionated. TCRdb fed the 5' RACE reads into MiXCR, producing one record per CDR3 protein. The profile shows under 150,000 distinct CDR3 sequences, approximately 19% of them singletons. Source of these receptors: a human donor in good health.

In its sample, this clonotype was seen a few times. The V call is TRBV6-5, the J call TRBJ2-7, with TRBD2 identical over 8 bases. The CDR3 totals 15 residues. Germline assignment: CDR1 MNHEY and CDR2 SVGAGI. Trimming removed 6 bases from V and 1 base from J; junction bases left unmatched: 8. The CDR3 protein is CASREGTSGSYEQYF. As DNA, the CDR3 is TGTGCCAGCAGGGAGGGAACTAGCGGATCCTACGAGCAGTACTTC.

The chain carries TRBV28 and TRBJ2-5, with 10 bases fitting TRBD1. Germline trimming cut 5 bases from V and 2 bases from J; bases unmatched to any gene: 5. Germline lookup yields CDR1 MDHEN and CDR2 SYDVKM. CDR3 size: 15 residues. The CDR3 loop reads CASSPMDRGQETQYF. The DNA of the CDR3 is TGTGCCAGCAGTCCGATGGACAGGGGGCAAGAGACCCAGTACTTC.

This clonotype was recorded a few times. This chain connects TRBV2 to TRBJ1-4; 11 bases map to TRBD1. Unmatched junction bases numbered 8, after V lost 2 bases and J lost 9 bases. CDR1 is SNHLY and CDR2 is FYNNEI in the germline V gene. This CDR3 has 16 residues. CDR3 sequence: CASSEFRGTGGQKLFF. In nucleotides, the CDR3 is TGTGCCAGCAGTGAATTCAGGGGGACAGGGGGACAAAAACTGTTTTTT.

There are a few counts of this clonotype. The rearrangement links TRBV11-2 to TRBJ1-1; 8 bases fit TRBD1. J gave up 0 bases and V 4 bases, and 4 bases lay outside the gene matches. From germline, CDR1 is SGHAT and CDR2 FQNNGV. The CDR3 sequence is 15 residues long. CDR3 in amino acids: CASSSGQALNTEAFF. For the CDR3, the DNA is TGTGCCAGCAGCTCGGGACAGGCTTTGAACACTGAAGCTTTCTTT.

The V call is TRBV6-5, the J call TRBJ2-1; 16 bases fit TRBD2. CDR1 and CDR2 from the germline V gene are MNHEY and SVGAGI. The V and J ends lost 6 bases and 10 bases, in that order; junction bases with no gene match: 3. The CDR3 has 14 residues. CDR3 nucleotides: TGTGCCAGCAGGCAGGGACTAGCGGGAGGGGAGCAGTTCTTC. This encodes CASRQGLAGGEQFF.

This clonotype was detected many times. The chain uses TRBV5-4 and TRBJ1-1; D is unresolved. The CDR3 is 12 residues long. Germline CDR1 and CDR2: SGHNT and YYREEE (reference sequence). The germline V and J ends were trimmed by 0 bases and 11 bases, with 11 bases remaining between them. CDR3 protein: CASSLDLRLAFF. The CDR3 DNA is TGTGCCAGCAGCTTGGATCTGCGACTCGCTTTCTTT.

This clonotype was counted between two and nine times. J is TRBJ2-1 and V is TRBV11-2, with 7 bases fitting TRBD1. Germline CDR1 reads SGHAT; CDR2 reads FQNNGV. The ends lost 3 bases at V and 4 bases at J; junction bases unmatched: 12. The CDR3 has 17 amino acids. The CDR3 DNA sequence: TGTGCCAGCAGCTTTCTAAGGGGGACAGCAATGTACAATGAGCAGTTCTTC. Translation: CASSFLRGTAMYNEQFF. The entire variable domain, with the rest obtained from reference TRBV11-2 and TRBJ2-1, is as follows: EAGVAQSPRYKIIEKRQSVAFWCNPISGHATLYWYQQILGQGPKLLIQFQNNGVVDDSQLPKDRFSAERLKGVDSTLKIQPAKLEDSAVYLCASSFLRGTAMYNEQFFGPGTRLTVL.

J is TRBJ2-3 and V is TRBV6-1, with 9 positions matching TRBD2. The CDR3 has 14 amino acids. V was pared by 7 bases and J by 5 bases, with 7 bases of the junction left unmatched. In germline, CDR1 is MNHNS, CDR2 SASEGT. CDR3 nucleotide sequence: TGTGCCAGCAAGTTAGCGGGAGTCAGAGATACGCAGTATTTT. This gives the protein CASKLAGVRDTQYF.

J is TRBJ1-1 and V is TRBV14, with D hard to call. Per germline, CDR1 SGHDN and CDR2 FVKESK. Trimming took off 0 bases at V and 8 bases at J, with 10 bases between the two ends. The CDR3 loop spans 13 amino acids. In DNA form, the CDR3 reads TGTGCCAGCAGCCAAGATGTAAGGCACGAAGCTTTCTTT. Translating it yields CASSQDVRHEAFF.

This clonotype was seen a few times. J is TRBJ1-1 and V is TRBV14, with 7 bases aligning to TRBD1. Germline V gene lookup returns CDR1 SGHDN and CDR2 FVKESK. This CDR3 comprises 14 residues. Trimming at V came to 6 bases and at J to 1 base, leaving 5 bases not matched to a gene. The CDR3 nucleotides are TGTGCCAGCAGTCGGGACAGTGGGAACACTGAAGCTTTCTTT. It translates to CASSRDSGNTEAFF.

This clonotype came up a few times. The genes are TRBV2 and TRBJ2-7; TRBD1 matches at 11 bases. This CDR3 spans 14 amino acids. Germline V CDR1 and CDR2: SNHLY, FYNNEI. J gave up 5 bases and V 3 bases, and 3 bases lay outside the gene matches. The CDR3 DNA follows: TGTGCCAGCAGTGAGAGGGACAGGGGGAACGAGCAGTACTTC. This gives the protein CASSERDRGNEQYF.

J is TRBJ2-5 and V is TRBV11-2; D perhaps matches TRBD1 (6 bases). V lost 3 bases and J 3 bases, leaving 8 bases between the germline ends. The V gene's germline CDR1 is SGHAT and CDR2 FQNNGV. The CDR3 extends over 13 amino acids. CDR3 sequence reads: CASSFGQKETQYF. In nucleotides, the CDR3 is TGTGCCAGCAGCTTCGGACAGAAAGAGACCCAGTACTTC. Combining the CDR3 with reference TRBV11-2 and TRBJ2-5 gives the whole variable domain EAGVAQSPRYKIIEKRQSVAFWCNPISGHATLYWYQQILGQGPKLLIQFQNNGVVDDSQLPKDRFSAERLKGVDSTLKIQPAKLEDSAVYLCASSFGQKETQYFGPGTRLLVL.

The sample holds a few counts of this clonotype. The V and J genes are TRBV29-1 and TRBJ2-3; 10 nucleotides line up with TRBD1. Per germline, CDR1 SQVTM and CDR2 ANQGSEA. The CDR3 covers 13 residues. Germline trimming cut 4 bases from V and 3 bases from J; bases unmatched to any gene: 1. The CDR3 sequence is CSVGTGGTDTQYF. The CDR3 bases are TGCAGCGTTGGGACAGGGGGGACAGATACGCAGTATTTT.

This clonotype was counted only a few times. The chain couples TRBV12-3 or TRBV12-4 to TRBJ1-1, with unresolved D. The CDR3 covers 13 residues. Trimming removed 7 bases from V and 1 base from J, with 10 bases in between. The CDR3 region is CASISTANTEAFF. For the CDR3, the DNA is TGTGCCAGCATCAGCACAGCGAACACTGAAGCTTTCTTT.

J is TRBJ2-7 and V is TRBV20-1; TRBD2 agrees at 8 bases. This CDR3 is built from 14 residues. Germline CDR1 is DFQATT and CDR2 is SNEGSKA (reference sequence). The trim removed 6 bases at V and 5 bases at J, leaving 12 bases unmatched. CDR3 protein: CSARREGLENEQYF. In DNA form, the CDR3 reads TGCAGTGCACGACGGGAGGGCCTTGAGAACGAGCAGTACTTC.

This clonotype showed up just a few times. The chain has TRBV20-1 and TRBJ1-2; 7 nucleotides agree with TRBD1. Germline V gene sequence: CDR1 DFQATT, CDR2 SNEGSKA (reference sequence). Unmatched junction bases numbered 4, after V lost 0 bases and J lost 6 bases. The length of the CDR3 is 13 residues. The chain's CDR3 is CSARDLQGHGYTF. Written as DNA, the CDR3 is TGCAGTGCTAGAGATCTACAGGGGCATGGCTACACCTTC.

J is TRBJ1-5 and V is TRBV20-1, with D unclear. Germline lookup yields CDR1 DFQATT and CDR2 SNEGSKA (reference sequence). The CDR3 extends over 14 amino acids. V was clipped by 3 bases and J by 5 bases, with 14 bases between them. The CDR3 DNA is TGCAGTGCTAGTGATAATTGGGAAGATCAGCCCCAGCATTTT. Amino acids: CSASDNWEDQPQHF.

This clonotype was counted a few times. J is TRBJ1-4 and V is TRBV5-1; D is perhaps TRBD1 (5 bases). CDR3 length equals 14 residues. V was trimmed by 2 bases and J by 8 bases, leaving 13 bases between them. From germline, CDR1 is SGHRS and CDR2 YFSETQ. The CDR3 nucleotides read TGCGCCAGCAGCTTTATGGGGACGGGCGAAAAACTGTTTTTT. Amino acid sequence: CASSFMGTGEKLFF. The variable domain in full, with the rest retrieved from reference TRBV5-1 and TRBJ1-4, is KAGVTQTPRYLIKTRGQQVTLSCSPISGHRSVSWYQQTPGQGLQFLFEYFSETQRNKGNFPGRFSGRQFSNSRSEMNVSTLELGDSALYLCASSFMGTGEKLFFGSGTQLSVL.

This clonotype was counted only a few times. The chain uses TRBV9 and TRBJ1-5; 10 bases map to TRBD1. The V gene's germline CDR1 is SGDLS and CDR2 YYNGEE. CDR3 length: 15 residues. Losses at the gene ends were 3 bases for V and 6 bases for J; bases not matched to a gene: 6. CDR3 nucleotide sequence: TGTGCCAGCAGCGATGGACAGGGGGTCGGTCAGCCCCAGCATTTT. It encodes CASSDGQGVGQPQHF. Variable domain in full (rest from reference TRBV9 and TRBJ1-5): DSGVTQTPKHLITATGQRVTLRCSPRSGDLSVYWYQQSLDQGLQFLIQYYNGEERAKGNILERFSAQQFPDLHSELNLSSLELGDSALYFCASSDGQGVGQPQHFGDGTRLSIL.

Remarks on this clonotype: The junction and the germline gene differ at one end; a read error may be behind it. The V gene is TRBV28, the J gene TRBJ1-5; D is undetermined. The CDR3 extends over 13 amino acids. CDR1 is MDHEN, CDR2 SYDVKM, per germline. For the CDR3, the DNA is TGTGCCACCAGTAGGCAGGCAGACCAGCCCCAGCATTTT. It encodes CATSRQADQPQHF. The variable domain in full, completed from reference TRBV28 and TRBJ1-5, reads DVKVTQSSRYLVKRTGEKVFLECVQDMDHENMFWYRQDPGLGLRLIYFSYDVKMKEKGDIPEGYSVSREKKERFSLILESASTNQTSMYLCATSRQADQPQHFGDGTRLSIL.

The genes are TRBV29-1 and TRBJ2-7; TRBD2 is a possible D gene (6 bases). The germline V and J ends were trimmed by 5 bases and 5 bases, with 16 bases remaining between them. The length of the CDR3 is 13 residues. Germline loops: CDR1 SQVTM, CDR2 ANQGSEA. The CDR3 here is CSVRGALANEQYF. CDR3 nucleotide sequence: TGCAGCGTTCGCGGGGCCCTTGCTAACGAGCAGTACTTC.

This CDR3 is CASSGTFGATNYGYTF. CDR3 nucleotide sequence: TGTGCCAGCAGCGGGACCTTCGGAGCCACGAACTATGGCTACACCTTC. The chain carries TRBV5-4 and TRBJ1-2, with D possibly matching TRBD1 (5 bases). The CDR3 totals 16 residues. The germline V gene has CDR1 SGHNT and CDR2 YYREEE (reference sequence). Trimming removed 4 bases at V and 2 bases at J, with 18 bases between.

The V and J genes are TRBV12-3 or TRBV12-4 and TRBJ1-1, with 7 bases aligning to TRBD1. Unmatched junction bases numbered 4, after V lost 2 bases and J lost 4 bases. The CDR3 length is 14 residues. CDR3 nucleotides: TGTGCCAGCAGTTTAAAGGCAGGGGGCACTGAAGCTTTCTTT. Protein sequence: CASSLKAGGTEAFF.

The CDR3 nucleotides are TGTGCCAGCAGCTTATCACCGGTAACTGAAGCTTTCTTT. Translation: CASSLSPVTEAFF. This sequence joins TRBV7-3 and TRBJ1-1; unclear D gene. The V and J ends lost 2 bases and 5 bases respectively, with 9 bases between them. This CDR3 has 13 residues. Per germline, CDR1 SGHTA and CDR2 FQGTGA.

V usage is TRBV4-1 and J usage is TRBJ2-2; TRBD2 agrees at 7 bases. This CDR3 is built from 18 residues. Losses at the gene ends were 4 bases for V and 3 bases for J; bases not matched to a gene: 14. Germline assignment: CDR1 MGHRA and CDR2 YSYEKL. CDR3 nucleotide sequence: TGCGCCAGCAGCCCTTCCCAGGCGGGAGTCGGGGACACCGGGGAGCTGTTTTTT. It encodes CASSPSQAGVGDTGELFF.

In DNA form, the CDR3 reads TGTGCCACCAGTGATTTCAACCTAGGACAGTCTAGCACAGATACGCAGTATTTT. Encoded protein: CATSDFNLGQSSTDTQYF. This chain links TRBV24-1 with TRBJ2-3; weak D call: TRBD1 (6 bases). V was trimmed by 1 base and J by 0 bases, leaving 16 bases between them. The length of the CDR3 is 18 residues. Germline CDR1 reads KGHDR; CDR2 reads SFDVKD.